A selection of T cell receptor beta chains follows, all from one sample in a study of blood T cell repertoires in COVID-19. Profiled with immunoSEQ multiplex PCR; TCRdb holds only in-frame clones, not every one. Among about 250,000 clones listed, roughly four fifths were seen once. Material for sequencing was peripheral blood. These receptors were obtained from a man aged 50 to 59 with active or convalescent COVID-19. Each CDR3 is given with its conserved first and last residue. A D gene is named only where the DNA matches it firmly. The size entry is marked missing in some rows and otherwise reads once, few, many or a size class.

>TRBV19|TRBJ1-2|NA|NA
CASSIQGSYGYTF
TGTGCCAGTAGTATACAGGGAAGCTATGGCTACACCTTC
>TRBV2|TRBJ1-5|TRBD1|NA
CASSGTGDNQPQHF
TGTGCCAGCAGTGGGACAGGGGACAATCAGCCCCAGCATTTT
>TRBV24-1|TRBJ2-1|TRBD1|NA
CATSRGQGFGDEQFF
TGTGCCACCAGTCGAGGACAGGGATTCGGAGATGAGCAGTTCTTC
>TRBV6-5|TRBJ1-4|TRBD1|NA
CASRRTGSNEKLFF
TGTGCCAGCAGGAGGACAGGGTCTAATGAAAAACTGTTTTTT
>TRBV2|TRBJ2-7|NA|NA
CASSERQGRLYEQYF
TGTGCCAGCAGTGAACGGCAGGGAAGACTCTACGAGCAGTACTTC
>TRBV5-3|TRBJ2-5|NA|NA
CARSLVIRLETQYF
TGTGCCAGAAGCTTGGTTATCAGGCTGGAGACCCAGTACTTC
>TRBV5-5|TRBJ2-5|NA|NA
CASSYPSGGQETQYF
TGTGCCAGCAGCTACCCCTCCGGGGGTCAAGAGACCCAGTACTTC
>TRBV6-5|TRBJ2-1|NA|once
CASSYSGRGGEQFF
TGTGCCAGCAGTTACTCAGGACGGGGTGGTGAGCAGTTCTTC
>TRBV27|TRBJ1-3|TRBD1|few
CASSLLGQHSGNTIYF
TGTGCCAGCAGTTTATTGGGACAGCACTCTGGAAACACCATATATTTT
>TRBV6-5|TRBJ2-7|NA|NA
CASIVDRSSYEQYF
TGTGCCAGCATCGTGGACAGAAGCTCCTACGAGCAGTACTTC
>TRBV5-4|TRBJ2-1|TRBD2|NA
CASSPKDSGGYNEQFF
TGTGCCAGCAGCCCAAAGGATAGCGGGGGTTACAATGAGCAGTTCTTC
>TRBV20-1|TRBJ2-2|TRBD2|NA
CSAPGLGELFF
TGCAGTGCCCCGGGACTAGGGGAGCTGTTTTTT
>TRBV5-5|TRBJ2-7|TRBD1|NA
CASSLGQFAYEQYF
TGTGCCAGCAGCCTGGGACAGTTTGCCTACGAGCAGTACTTC
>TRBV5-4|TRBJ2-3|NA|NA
CASSFPADTQYF
TGTGCCAGCAGCTTCCCCGCAGATACGCAGTATTTT
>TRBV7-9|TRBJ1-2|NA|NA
CASSPTGAGGYTF
TGTGCCAGCAGCCCAACAGGCGCCGGTGGCTACACCTTC
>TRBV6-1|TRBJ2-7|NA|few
CASSEAGGVDEQYF
TGTGCCAGCAGTGAAGCTGGCGGGGTTGACGAGCAGTACTTC
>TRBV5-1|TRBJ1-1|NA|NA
CASSEPGVNTEAFF
TGCGCCAGCAGCGAACCAGGGGTAAACACTGAAGCTTTCTTT
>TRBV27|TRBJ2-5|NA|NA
CASSLTQYF
TGTGCCAGCAGCCTGACCCAGTACTTC
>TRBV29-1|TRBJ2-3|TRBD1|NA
CSVEGTGVGDTQYF
TGCAGCGTTGAAGGGACAGGGGTGGGGGATACGCAGTATTTT
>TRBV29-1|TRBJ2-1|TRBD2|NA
CSAPFPGGISYNEQFF
TGCAGCGCCCCCTTCCCGGGGGGGATCTCCTACAATGAGCAGTTCTTC
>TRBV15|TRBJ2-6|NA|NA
CATSVGLGSGANVLTF
TGTGCCACCAGCGTCGGACTGGGCTCTGGGGCCAACGTCCTGACTTTC
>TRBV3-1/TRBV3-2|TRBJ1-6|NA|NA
CASSTRGRGSSPLHF
TGTGCCAGCAGCACTAGGGGCAGGGGCAGTTCACCCCTCCACTTT
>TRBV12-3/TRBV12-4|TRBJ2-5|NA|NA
CASSESLAETQYF
TGTGCCAGCAGTGAGTCTCTAGCAGAGACCCAGTACTTC
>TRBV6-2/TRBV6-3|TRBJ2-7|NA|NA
CASSPRRGAASYEQYF
TGTGCCAGCAGCCCTCGACGCGGGGCGGCCTCCTACGAGCAGTACTTC
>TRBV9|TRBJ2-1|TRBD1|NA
CASSLRDRPSYNEQFF
TGTGCCAGCAGCCTCCGGGACAGACCATCCTACAATGAGCAGTTCTTC
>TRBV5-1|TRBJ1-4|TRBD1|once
CASSQTGTENEKLFF
TGCGCCAGCAGCCAGACCGGGACAGAGAATGAAAAACTGTTTTTT
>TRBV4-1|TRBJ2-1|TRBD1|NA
CASSQSGTVENDEQFF
TGCGCCAGCAGCCAATCCGGGACAGTCGAGAACGATGAGCAGTTCTTC
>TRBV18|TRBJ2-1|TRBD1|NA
CASSPSVGTGGNEQFF
TGTGCCAGCTCACCATCAGTCGGGACAGGGGGGAATGAGCAGTTCTTC
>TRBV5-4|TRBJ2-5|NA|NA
CASSSWGRQETQYF
TGTGCCAGCAGCTCCTGGGGGCGCCAAGAGACCCAGTACTTC
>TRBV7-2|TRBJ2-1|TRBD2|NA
CASSFGLAGGRILYNEQFF
TGTGCCAGCAGCTTCGGACTAGCGGGGGGGCGGATTCTTTACAATGAGCAGTTCTTC
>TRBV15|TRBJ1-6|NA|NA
CATSRDLPPVNSPLHF
TGTGCCACCAGCAGAGATCTGCCACCGGTTAATTCACCCCTCCACTTT
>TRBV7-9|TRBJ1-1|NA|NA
CASSLLGGARGGTEAFF
TGTGCCAGCAGCTTACTCGGGGGGGCCAGGGGCGGCACTGAAGCTTTCTTT
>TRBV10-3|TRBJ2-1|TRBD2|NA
CAISRTSGGGNEQFF
TGTGCCATCAGCCGGACTAGCGGGGGGGGTAATGAGCAGTTCTTC
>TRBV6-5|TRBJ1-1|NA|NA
CASTPRLYMNTEAFF
TGTGCCAGCACCCCCCGTTTATACATGAACACTGAAGCTTTCTTT
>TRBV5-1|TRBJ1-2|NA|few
CASSLGHNYGYTF
TGCGCCAGCAGCTTGGGGCACAACTATGGCTACACCTTC
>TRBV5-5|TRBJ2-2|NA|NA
CASSMTGPTPGELFF
TGTGCCAGCAGCATGACAGGTCCTACACCCGGGGAGCTGTTTTTT
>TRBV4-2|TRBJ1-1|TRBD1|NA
CASSQEGVGQGNTEAFF
TGTGCCAGCAGCCAAGAAGGGGTGGGACAGGGTAACACTGAAGCTTTCTTT